This T cell receptor beta chain appears in the sequencing data of a study of blood T cell repertoires in COVID-19 (dated by TCRdb to 2019 to 2021). Some background on the complete study: The collaborator samples originated in the United States, Italy and Spain and spanned the acute and convalescent phases of COVID-19. The prospective study material was composed of cDNA or gDNA derived from T cells, B-cell-depleted T cells, or PBMCs. The repertoires were released in a freely available public database intended as a resource for research on the immune response to SARS-CoV-2. HLA class I and class II types, where available, came from metadata supplied by the sample provider rather than from assay-based typing. Subjects who had been exposed to COVID-19, were actively infected with it, or had recovered from it provided the deeply sampled blood TCRbeta repertoires that made up the dataset. A de-identified subject ID, COVID-19 status, age in years and sex were almost always included in the sample metadata. Samples came from the ongoing ImmuneRACE study (first 160 participants) plus 1,254 subjects from 6 global collaborators.

Findings and caveats that apply to the study as a whole: How much clinical and demographic metadata was included differed by source and by participant, and the metadata was provided uncurated.

For this clone: It lacks a known antigen. Within one base of it there is no much larger clone, and no base qualities were kept.

TCRbeta CDR3 regions were amplified from genomic DNA by means of the immunoSEQ Assay, a bias-controlled multiplex PCR. The source study handled its data this way. The number of nucleated cells in each sample was estimated by amplification of reference gene primers within the assay. To quantify the absolute abundance of each unique TCRbeta CDR3 rearrangement, sequence reads were collapsed and filtered. For each sample, productive Simpson clonality was calculated by taking the square root of Simpson's diversity index across productive rearrangements. The table was pulled from immuneACCESS by TCRdb, which kept in-frame rearrangements only. Such tables lose some clones; where checked, under half of the loss comes from unresolved V genes, and the rest has no known cause. D and trimming were read from the DNA, whereas the V and J calls and clone size are those reported in that table. This sample is represented by 35,000 to 40,000 clones; around 90% of them were singletons. More than 7% of the sample goes to the ten largest clones.

Collaborating institutions collected whole blood in K2EDTA tubes following their own protocols. Collaborator samples were shipped for TCRbeta analysis as frozen whole blood, isolated PBMCs, or DNA extracted from either sample type. The sample consisted of peripheral blood. The receptor was derived from a human donor in a cohort sampled during active COVID-19.

DNA sequence: TGTGCCAGCAGTGTCTCGGGAGGGCCCTATTTGCATGAGCAGTTCTTC. It specifies CASSVSGGPYLHEQFF. Recombination connected TRBV27 to TRBJ2-1, with 8 middle bases fitting TRBD2. Germline trimming: 5 bases from V, 8 bases from J; junction bases outside gene matches: 14. CDR1 and CDR2, looked up from the germline V gene (reference sequence), are MNHEY and SMNVEV. The CDR3 measures 16 amino acids from cysteine to phenylalanine. The DNA shown is the 48-base CDR3, in frame from base 1.